The clone carrying this T cell receptor (beta chain) was seen once. Its antigen is unidentified. Per germline, CDR1 MDHEN and CDR2 SYDVKM. Trimming at V came to 6 bases and at J to 3 bases, leaving 4 bases not matched to a gene. This CDR3 has 15 residues. The record originates from a study of cytomegalovirus exposure and HLA in healthy donors. Whole-study results and caveats: Reports indicate that TCR beta sequences accurately predicted the HLA-A and HLA-B alleles of most subjects. In a later analysis, the majority of CMV-associated beta chains seemingly showed HLA restriction. Certain sequence variants were highly shared and formed a cluster, and this cluster was likely a sequencing artifact.

It was with 60 Vbeta and 13 Jbeta primers that the PCR ran. As handled by the study authors: Later reanalysis found roughly 80 million unique TCR beta chains, some 10 million of them shared. The assay was immunoSEQ multiplex PCR, and TCRdb's table has in-frame clones only and misses some. For V, J and clone size, that table is used; D and trimming come from the DNA. The table includes approximately 85,000 clones, 62% detected once. The chain joins TRBV28 to TRBJ2-2; 10 positions match TRBD1. The sequencing sample was made of PBMCs. The origin of this receptor is a woman younger than 45 in good health and CMV-seropositive. The CDR3 bases are TGTGCCAGCAGAACGGGACAGGGGTACACCGGGGAGCTGTTTTTT. This gives the protein CASRTGQGYTGELFF.